These 14 T cell receptor beta chains were sequenced from one sample in a study of STAT5B mutations in CD4+ large granular lymphocyte leukemia. Sequenced by immunoSEQ multiplex PCR; TCRdb stores in-frame clones only, minus some. The sample consists of about 30,000 clones, more than 65% of them appearing once. Input material: CD4+ T cells from blood buffy coats. The receptors come from a human donor in good health.

This clone was recorded once. The CDR3 DNA reads as TGTGCCAGCAGTGAAAGTGGCAGATTGAACACTGAAGCTTTCTTT. It translates to CASSESGRLNTEAFF. This chain connects TRBV6-1 to TRBJ1-1; unclear D gene. The CDR3 is 15 residues long. Germline V gene data show CDR1 as MNHNS and CDR2 as SASEGT. V was trimmed by 2 bases and J by 0 bases, leaving 10 bases between them.

V gene TRBV27 combines with J gene TRBJ2-5; 13 bases are a match to TRBD2. CDR3 length equals 17 residues. V lost 6 bases and J lost 5; bases outside the gene matches: 12. The germline CDR1 and CDR2 sequences are MNHEY and SMNVEV (reference sequence). In DNA form, the CDR3 reads TGTGCCAGCAGCCGGACTAGCGGGAGTATCCGTCAGGAGACCCAGTACTTC. Translation: CASSRTSGSIRQETQYF.

The V and J genes are TRBV7-2 and TRBJ1-4; D may be TRBD1 (6 bases). The CDR3 is 15 residues long. The V end lost 5 bases, the J end lost 2 bases, and 12 bases lay between the germline ends. CDR1 is SGHTA and CDR2 is FQGNSA in the germline V gene. CDR3 sequence (DNA): TGTGCCAGCAGCCTAGGGGGGCGGACTAATGAAAAACTGTTTTTT. As protein: CASSLGGRTNEKLFF.

This sequence joins TRBV2 and TRBJ2-7; TRBD2 is a possible D gene (6 bases). The germline V and J ends were trimmed by 6 bases and 7 bases, with 16 bases remaining between them. Germline V CDR1 and CDR2: SNHLY, FYNNEI. The CDR3 loop spans 13 amino acids. The CDR3 nucleotides read TGTGCCAGCAGGCGGGACTCCGACGAGGAGCAGTACTTC. Residues: CASRRDSDEEQYF.

The chain joins TRBV28 to TRBJ2-1, with a weak D call TRBD2 (6 bases). V shed 4 bases and J shed 9 bases, with 22 bases lying between them. Germline CDR1 and CDR2: MDHEN and SYDVKM. This CDR3 comprises 16 residues. The DNA of the CDR3 is TGTGCCAGCAGTTACGATCCGACTAGGTCTTGGGCTGAGCAGTTCTTC. As protein: CASSYDPTRSWAEQFF.

The chain links TRBV5-4 to TRBJ2-3; D is undetermined. The germline V gene has CDR1 SGHNT and CDR2 YYREEE (reference sequence). The CDR3 extends over 14 amino acids. The ends were cut back, 4 bases at V and 5 bases at J, with 14 bases in the middle. The CDR3 nucleotides are TGTGCCAGCAGCCGCGAGAGGTTTTTAGATACGCAGTATTTT. It encodes CASSRERFLDTQYF.

V usage is TRBV10-3 and J usage is TRBJ2-5; 8 bases match TRBD1. Losses at the gene ends were 4 bases for V and 5 bases for J; bases not matched to a gene: 6. CDR3 size: 14 residues. Germline V CDR1 and CDR2: ENHRY, SYGVKD. The chain's CDR3 is CAISAGGAGETQYF. The DNA of the CDR3 is TGTGCCATCAGTGCAGGGGGCGCGGGGGAGACCCAGTACTTC.

The V call is TRBV7-9, the J call TRBJ2-1; D possibly matches TRBD1 or TRBD2 (5 bases each). Trimming pared 5 bases from V and 8 bases from J, leaving 22 bases between. Germline CDR1 is SEHNR and CDR2 is FQNEAQ (reference sequence). The CDR3 runs 16 residues. CDR3 protein: CASSRPMGLASDEQFF. The CDR3 region has the DNA TGTGCCAGCAGCCGGCCGATGGGGCTAGCTTCGGATGAGCAGTTCTTC. Variable domain in full (rest from reference TRBV7-9 and TRBJ2-1): DTGVSQNPRHKITKRGQNVTFRCDPISEHNRLYWYRQTLGQGPEFLTYFQNEAQLEKSRLLSDRFSAERPKGSFSTLEIQRTEQGDSAMYLCASSRPMGLASDEQFFGPGTRLTVL.

The CDR3 nucleotides are TGCGCCAGCCGGAGACTAGCGGGGGAAGAGACCCAGTACTTC. It specifies CASRRLAGEETQYF. This chain uses TRBV5-1 with TRBJ2-5; 12 nucleotides agree with TRBD2. V lost 7 bases, J lost 3 bases, and 4 bases stayed unmatched. This CDR3 contains 14 residues. Germline V gives CDR1 SGHRS, CDR2 YFSETQ.

The chain links TRBV5-4 to TRBJ2-7; D is unresolved. Germline CDR1 is SGHNT and CDR2 is YYREEE (reference sequence). This CDR3 is built from 10 residues. The V and J ends lost 3 bases and 5 bases respectively, with 3 bases between them. The CDR3 loop is CASSSNEQYF. In DNA form, the CDR3 reads TGTGCCAGCAGCTCGAACGAGCAGTACTTC.

The chain employs TRBV27 and TRBJ2-7; 9 nucleotides match TRBD2. From germline, CDR1 is MNHEY and CDR2 SMNVEV (reference sequence). V lost 1 base and J lost 4; bases outside the gene matches: 5. The CDR3 extends over 15 amino acids. This CDR3 is CASSLFSGSRYEQYF. The CDR3 DNA reads as TGTGCCAGCAGTTTATTTAGCGGGAGCAGGTACGAGCAGTACTTC.

This chain joins TRBV5-6 and TRBJ1-5, with a tentative D call TRBD1 (6 bases). CDR1 is SGHDT, CDR2 YYEEEE, per germline. The CDR3 runs to 14 residues. Trimming cost V 3 bases and J 1 base, with 8 bases left between them. The CDR3, as DNA: TGTGCCAGCAGCTCTGGACAGAGCAATCAGCCCCAGCATTTT. Its translation: CASSSGQSNQPQHF.

The J gene is TRBJ2-2, the V gene TRBV6-6; a possible D gene is TRBD1 (5 bases). Germline values: CDR1 MNHNY, CDR2 SVGAGI (reference sequence). The CDR3 covers 16 residues. Trimming removed 5 bases at V and 5 bases at J, with 18 bases between. The CDR3 DNA reads TGTGCCAGCAGTAGCGTGGGGCGCGTTATGACCGGGGAGCTGTTTTTT. The encoded protein is CASSSVGRVMTGELFF.

This chain links TRBV19 with TRBJ2-1; D unclear. Germline CDR1 is LNHDA and CDR2 is SQIVND (reference sequence). CDR3 length: 15 amino acids. V dropped 1 base and J dropped 9 bases, with 16 bases sitting between them. In DNA, the CDR3 is TGTGCCAGTAGTATAGGCTCCCATCAAAGAGTTGAGCAGTTCTTC. Translating it yields CASSIGSHQRVEQFF.